This T cell receptor (beta chain) was identified during a study of cytomegalovirus exposure and HLA in healthy donors (dated by TCRdb to about 2017). For context, the study as a whole: According to a later analysis, one platform produced both the approximately 110 validation repertoires and the 666 repertoires of the first cohort. The study aimed to test whether cataloging public T cell receptors could reveal signatures of past pathogen exposure. In addition to the first cohort of 666 subjects, a separate validation cohort of around 110 different subjects was used. High-throughput TCR immunosequencing, statistical association of individual TCRs with disease status, and machine learning were combined to predict cytomegalovirus infection status.

Taken from the germline V gene, the CDR1 and CDR2 loops are LGHNT and FRNRAP. The CDR3, from cysteine to phenylalanine, totals 14 residues. CDR3 DNA is the only sequence kept; it has 42 bases, read in frame from the first base. At the junction V is shortened by 5 bases and J by 6 bases, with 13 bases in between. Summary of the overall study and its limitations: All 120 or so repertoires were used to score co-occurrence in the validation cohort in a later analysis, because that analysis had no HLA typing for the cohort. According to the authors, the approach could potentially be generalized to other disease states and immunological phenotypes. In a later analysis, TCRs clustered in the first cohort were found to also tend to co-occur in the 110 or so validation repertoires, with 94% of cluster scores above 0. In the study, 150 to 200 TCR beta chains were listed as associated with cytomegalovirus. Most TCR sequences were observed very rarely across donors, whereas some public TCRs were present in many individuals. The classifier was reported to diagnose cytomegalovirus status with high specificity and sensitivity in both the original and validation cohorts. In vitro tests confirmed that three of the cytomegalovirus-associated TCR beta chains recognize cytomegalovirus antigens.

The donors belonged to the validation cohort of about 130 subjects, which was separate from the approximately 680-subject first cohort. Libraries were prepared through the immunoSEQ multiplex PCR assay. The study's processing was this. A statistical classification framework was built for diagnosing cytomegalovirus status from the catalog of TCR beta chain sequences. TCRdb retrieved this table from immuneACCESS and kept in-frame rearrangements only. Not all clones are present; in checked studies, unresolved V genes account for under half, and no reason is known for the remainder. D and trimming were read from the DNA, whereas the V and J calls and clone size are those reported in that table. This sample has about 110,000 clones in its table, and roughly nine tenths of those were observed once. Around 1.7% of the sample belongs to the ten largest clones. This clone was observed a single time. Its target antigen remains unknown. No much larger clone exists at a distance of one base, and base qualities are not known.

The chain uses TRBV12-5 and TRBJ2-2; the D region is possibly TRBD1 or TRBD2, each matching across 6 bases. This TCR derives from a woman aged 18 to 35 in good health and CMV-seropositive. Sequenced material: PBMCs. The DNA is as follows: TGTGCTAGTGGTCTGGGGGGCCTGGCCGGGGAGCTGTTTTTT. Translated, this is CASGLGGLAGELFF.